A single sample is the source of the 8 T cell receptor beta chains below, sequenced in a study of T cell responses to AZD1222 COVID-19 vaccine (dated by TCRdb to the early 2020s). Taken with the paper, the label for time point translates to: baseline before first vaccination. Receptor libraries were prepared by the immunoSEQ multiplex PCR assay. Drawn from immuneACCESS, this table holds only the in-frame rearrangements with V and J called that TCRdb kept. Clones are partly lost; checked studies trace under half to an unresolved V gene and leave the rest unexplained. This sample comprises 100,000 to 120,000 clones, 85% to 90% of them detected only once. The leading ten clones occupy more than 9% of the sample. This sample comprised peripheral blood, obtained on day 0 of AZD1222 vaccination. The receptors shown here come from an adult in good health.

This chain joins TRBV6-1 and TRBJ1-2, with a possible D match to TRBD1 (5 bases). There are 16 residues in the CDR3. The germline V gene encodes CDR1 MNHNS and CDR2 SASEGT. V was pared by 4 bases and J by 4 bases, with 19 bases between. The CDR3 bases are TGTGCCAGCAGTGCCCAGAGAGGGCAGGGAAGCTATGGCTACACCTTC. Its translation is CASSAQRGQGSYGYTF.

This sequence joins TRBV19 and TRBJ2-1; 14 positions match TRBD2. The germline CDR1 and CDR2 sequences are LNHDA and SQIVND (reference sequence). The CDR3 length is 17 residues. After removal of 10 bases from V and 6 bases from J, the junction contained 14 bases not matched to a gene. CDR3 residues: CATGGTSGSWGVNEQFF. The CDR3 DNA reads TGTGCCACCGGCGGGACTAGCGGGAGTTGGGGCGTCAATGAGCAGTTCTTC.

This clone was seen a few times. The CDR3 here is CASRRGQQETQYF. CDR3 DNA: TGTGCCAGCAGAAGAGGACAGCAAGAGACCCAGTACTTC. V gene TRBV11-2 combines with J gene TRBJ2-5; a possible D gene is TRBD1 (6 bases). The CDR3 totals 13 residues. Germline lookup yields CDR1 SGHAT and CDR2 FQNNGV. V dropped 6 bases and J dropped 2 bases, with 10 bases sitting between them.

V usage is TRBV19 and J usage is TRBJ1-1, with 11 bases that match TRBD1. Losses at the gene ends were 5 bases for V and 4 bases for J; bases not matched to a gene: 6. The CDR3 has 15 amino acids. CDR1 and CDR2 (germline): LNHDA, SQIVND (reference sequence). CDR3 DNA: TGTGCCAGTAGTCAGACCGGGACAGGGGGCACTGAAGCTTTCTTT. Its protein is CASSQTGTGGTEAFF.

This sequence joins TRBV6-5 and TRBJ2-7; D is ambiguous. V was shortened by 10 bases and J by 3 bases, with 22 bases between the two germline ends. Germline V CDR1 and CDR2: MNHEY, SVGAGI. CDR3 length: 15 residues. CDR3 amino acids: CATKRSTPGYYEQYF. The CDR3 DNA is TGTGCCACCAAGAGGTCAACACCGGGTTACTACGAGCAGTACTTC.

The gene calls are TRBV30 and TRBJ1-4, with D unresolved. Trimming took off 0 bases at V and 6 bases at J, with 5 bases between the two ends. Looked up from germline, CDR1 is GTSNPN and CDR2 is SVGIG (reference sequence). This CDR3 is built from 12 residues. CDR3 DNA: TGTGCCTGGAGTGTGGGATATGAAAAACTGTTTTTT. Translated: CAWSVGYEKLFF. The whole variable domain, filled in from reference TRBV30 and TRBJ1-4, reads SQTIHQWPATLVQPVGSPLSLECTVEGTSNPNLYWYRQAAGRGLQLLFYSVGIGQISSEVPQNLSASRPQDRQFILSSKKLLLSDSGFYLCAWSVGYEKLFFGSGTQLSVL.

The CDR3 region has the DNA TGTGCCAGCAGCTTTAGTCAGGGGCTTGAGCAGTTCTTC. Encoded protein: CASSFSQGLEQFF. The chain recombines TRBV7-8 with TRBJ2-1; tentatively, D is TRBD1 (6 bases). CDR1 and CDR2 from the germline V gene are SGHVS and FQNEAQ. Trimming took off 3 bases at V and 9 bases at J, with 12 bases between the two ends. There are 13 residues in the CDR3.

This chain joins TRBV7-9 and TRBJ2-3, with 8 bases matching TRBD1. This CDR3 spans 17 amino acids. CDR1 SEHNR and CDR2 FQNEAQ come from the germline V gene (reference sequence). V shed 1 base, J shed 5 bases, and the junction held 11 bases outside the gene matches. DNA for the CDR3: TGTGCCAGCAGCTTAGTATTAGGCAGGGGGCATAAAGATACGCAGTATTTT. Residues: CASSLVLGRGHKDTQYF. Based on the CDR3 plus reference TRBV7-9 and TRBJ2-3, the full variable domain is DTGVSQNPRHKITKRGQNVTFRCDPISEHNRLYWYRQTLGQGPEFLTYFQNEAQLEKSRLLSDRFSAERPKGSFSTLEIQRTEQGDSAMYLCASSLVLGRGHKDTQYFGPGTRLTVL.